A selection of T cell receptor beta chains follows, all from one sample in a study of cytomegalovirus exposure and HLA in healthy donors. Clones were read by immunoSEQ multiplex PCR, and TCRdb kept only the in-frame ones, dropping some. The sample consists of roughly 100,000 clones, 70% to 80% of them appearing once. Material: PBMCs. The source is a female donor in good health and CMV-seronegative. CDR3s include the opening cysteine and the closing phenylalanine or tryptophan. A D gene is named only where the DNA matches it firmly. Clone size is shown for a subset of rows, as once, few, many or a class of expanded clone.

clone_size	d_call	v_call	j_call	cdr3_nt	cdr3_aa
-	TRBD2	TRBV6-5	TRBJ2-5	TGTGCCAGCAGTGTAATATCTAGCGGAGAGACCCAGTACTTC	CASSVISSGETQYF
few	-	TRBV25-1	TRBJ2-7	TGTGCCAGCAGTGGCCCAGGGAGGACCAAGCAGTACTTC	CASSGPGRTKQYF
-	TRBD1	TRBV6-1	TRBJ1-5	TGTGCCAGCAGGACCACAGGGGTAAATCAGCCCCAGCATTTT	CASRTTGVNQPQHF
-	-	TRBV5-4	TRBJ2-1	TGTGCCAGCAGCTTGGAGGAGCTGGTTTACAATGAGCAGTTCTTC	CASSLEELVYNEQFF
-	-	TRBV28	TRBJ2-4	TGTGCCAGCAGTTCCGTAGGGGGGGGCAAAAACATTCAGTACTTC	CASSSVGGGKNIQYF
-	-	TRBV7-9	TRBJ1-5	TGTGCCAGCAGCTGGGGGGAGAATCAGCCCCAGCATTTT	CASSWGENQPQHF
few	TRBD2	TRBV4-3	TRBJ2-3	TGCGCCAGCAGCCCCCGGGGAGCGGGAAGCACAGATACGCAGTATTTT	CASSPRGAGSTDTQYF
-	TRBD2	TRBV7-9	TRBJ2-7	TGTGCCAGCAGCTTAGCGCTCGGGAGGAACTCCTACGAGCAGTACTTC	CASSLALGRNSYEQYF
-	TRBD2	TRBV2	TRBJ2-1	TGTGCCAGCAGAAAGTGGACTAGCGGGTTGATAACGGAGCAGTTCTTC	CASRKWTSGLITEQFF
-	TRBD1	TRBV5-1	TRBJ1-1	TGCGCCAGCAGCTTGAGACAGGGGGTTGAAACTGAAGCTTTCTTT	CASSLRQGVETEAFF
-	TRBD2	TRBV4-3	TRBJ2-1	TGCGCCAGCAGGACTAGCGCCAGCTCCTACAATGAGCAGTTCTTC	CASRTSASSYNEQFF
few	-	TRBV6-5	TRBJ1-3	TGTGCCAGCAGTTATCAGGTTGGCTCTGGAAACACCATATATTTT	CASSYQVGSGNTIYF
-	-	TRBV28	TRBJ1-5	TGTGCCAGCAGACTGATCAATCAGCCCCAGCATTTT	CASRLINQPQHF
-	-	TRBV11-2	TRBJ2-2	TGTGCCAGCAGACGGAGCGGGTCCCTATCCACCGGGGAGCTGTTTTTT	CASRRSGSLSTGELFF
-	-	TRBV7-6	TRBJ2-1	TGTGCCAGCAGCTTAGTGGAGTTGTCAATAGCCTCCTACAATGAGCAGTTCTTC	CASSLVELSIASYNEQFF
-	-	TRBV5-4	TRBJ2-1	TGTGCCAGCAGCTTGGGGGAGTCCTACAATGAGCAGTTCTTC	CASSLGESYNEQFF
few	-	TRBV30	TRBJ1-3	TGTGCCTGGAGTGTCAGGGAATGGACATACGGAAACACCATATATTTT	CAWSVREWTYGNTIYF
-	-	TRBV28	TRBJ1-2	TGTGCCAGCAGTTTGGGTCAGGGTTGTGGCTACACCTTC	CASSLGQGCGYTF
-	TRBD1	TRBV28	TRBJ1-4	TGTGCCAGCAGCCCACAGGGGGACCTCGTAATGAAAAAACTGTTTTTT	CASSPQGDLVMKKLFF
-	TRBD2	TRBV7-8	TRBJ2-7	TGTGCCAGCACCCCGGTAGGCAGCGGGAGCGTTCACTCCTACGAGCAGTACTTC	CASTPVGSGSVHSYEQYF
-	TRBD2	TRBV2	TRBJ2-7	TGTGCCAGCAGTGATTCGAGGACTAGCGAGACGAAAACCTACGAGCAGTACTTC	CASSDSRTSETKTYEQYF
-	TRBD1	TRBV5-1	TRBJ2-7	TGCGCCAGCAGCAAGGGACAGGGGACCTACGAGCAGTACTTC	CASSKGQGTYEQYF
few	TRBD1	TRBV5-1	TRBJ1-1	TGCGCCAGCAGCCGGGCACAGGGGGCGAGATTGACTGAAGCTTTCTTT	CASSRAQGARLTEAFF
-	-	TRBV7-8	TRBJ2-3	TGTGCCAGCATCCTCAGAAGGGGGAGTGGTACGCAGTATTTT	CASILRRGSGTQYF
-	-	TRBV5-4	TRBJ2-7	TGTGCCAGCAGCCAGAAGGGGGGGTCGGCTTACGAGCAGTACTTC	CASSQKGGSAYEQYF
once	TRBD2	TRBV15	TRBJ2-7	TGTGCCACCAGCAGCAGGCAGGGACTAGCGGGTAGACACGAGCAGTACTTC	CATSSRQGLAGRHEQYF
once	-	TRBV7-9	TRBJ2-4	TGTGCCAGCAGCGGAGGGGTTGCCAAAAACATTCAGTACTTC	CASSGGVAKNIQYF
-	-	TRBV11-3	TRBJ2-7	TGTGCCAGCAGCTTTGGACAGCTGATCTCCTACGAGCAGTACTTC	CASSFGQLISYEQYF
-	TRBD1	TRBV5-5	TRBJ2-7	TGTGCCAGCAGCATGGGACAGTACGAGCAGTACTTC	CASSMGQYEQYF
few	TRBD2	TRBV11-2	TRBJ2-1	TGTGCCAGCAGCTTCGGACTAGCTGGTTACAATGAGCAGTTCTTC	CASSFGLAGYNEQFF
-	-	TRBV4-3	TRBJ1-2	TGCGCCAGCAGCCAAGGAAACAGGGCCCACACCTTC	CASSQGNRAHTF
few	-	TRBV6-1	TRBJ2-1	TGTGCCAGCAGTGCCGCCGGGAGCTATTACGATGAGCAGTTCTTC	CASSAAGSYYDEQFF
-	-	TRBV9	TRBJ2-5	TGTGCCAGCAGCGTAGAGCGGCTCCCTGAGACCCAGTACTTC	CASSVERLPETQYF
-	-	TRBV9	TRBJ2-5	TGTGCCAGCAGCGTAGAAGGGGGGGGATCGAGGACCCAGTACTTC	CASSVEGGGSRTQYF
-	TRBD1	TRBV5-1	TRBJ2-7	TGCGCCAGCAGCTTGGGACGAGGTCCCCCCGGGACAGGGCGTTATGGGCGGGGGTTCTACGAGCAGTACTTC	CASSLGRGPPGTGRYGRGFYEQYF
-	TRBD1	TRBV6-1	TRBJ2-7	TGTGCCAGCAGAGGCGGGACAGGGCTAGAGCAGTACTTC	CASRGGTGLEQYF
-	-	TRBV25-1	TRBJ2-7	TGTGCCAGCAGTGACCAGTCCTACGAGCAGTACTTC	CASSDQSYEQYF
-	TRBD2	TRBV6-1	TRBJ2-2	TGTGCCAGCAGTGAACGTTGGGGGGGACCGGGGAGAACCGGGGAGCTGTTTTTT	CASSERWGGPGRTGELFF
few	-	TRBV15	TRBJ1-1	TGTGCCACCAGCAGAGCTGCGTTCACTGAAGCTTTCTTT	CATSRAAFTEAFF
-	-	TRBV6-6	TRBJ1-1	TGTGCCAGCACCTACGGGGGGCCCACTGAAGCTTTCTTT	CASTYGGPTEAFF
-	TRBD2	TRBV25-1	TRBJ2-3	TGTGCCAGCAGTGTTAATCTAGCGGGGCCTTCAGATACGCAGTATTTT	CASSVNLAGPSDTQYF
-	TRBD1	TRBV18	TRBJ2-6	TGTGCCAGCTCACCACCAGGACAGGGCGGCTCTGGGGCCAACGTCCTGACTTTC	CASSPPGQGGSGANVLTF
-	TRBD1	TRBV15	TRBJ1-5	TGTGCCACCAGCGTAGGGACAGCATTCCCTAATCAGCCCCAGCATTTT	CATSVGTAFPNQPQHF
few	TRBD1	TRBV7-9	TRBJ1-1	TGTGCCAGCAGCTTAGGAGGGGACAGGGTAGCTTTCTTT	CASSLGGDRVAFF
-	-	TRBV9	TRBJ1-1	TGTGCCAGCAGCGTAGGGGGGCAGGGCACTGAAGCTTTCTTT	CASSVGGQGTEAFF
-	TRBD2	TRBV5-4	TRBJ2-2	TGTGCCAGCAGCACGCCGGGACAGGGACTAGCGGGAGCGGTCGGGGAGCTGTTTTTT	CASSTPGQGLAGAVGELFF
-	-	TRBV7-2	TRBJ1-1	TGTGCCAGCAGCCCCCGTCTTCAGGGGTTCCTTAACACTGAAGCTTTCTTT	CASSPRLQGFLNTEAFF
-	TRBD1	TRBV7-9	TRBJ1-5	TGTGCCAGCAGCCAGGGACAGTACAATCAGCCCCAGCATTTT	CASSQGQYNQPQHF
-	-	TRBV2	TRBJ1-5	TGTGCCAGCAAGGGGGGGGCGCGGGTCAGCAATCAGCCCCAGCATTTT	CASKGGARVSNQPQHF
-	-	TRBV21-1	TRBJ2-1	TGTGCCAGCAGCACAACCGGGACTAGCGGGAGGTCCGGGGACAATGAGCAGTTCTTC	CASSTTGTSGRSGDNEQFF
-	-	TRBV15	TRBJ2-7	TGTGCCACCAGCAGAGTTGGAGGCTACGAGCAGTACTTC	CATSRVGGYEQYF
-	TRBD2	TRBV7-6	TRBJ2-3	TGTGCCAGCAGCTTAAACGTCCCGCGGGAGCTAGATACGCAGTATTTT	CASSLNVPRELDTQYF
-	-	TRBV4-3	TRBJ2-1	TGCGCCAGCAGCCAAGATCTCGCTAGTTCCAATGAGCAGTTCTTC	CASSQDLASSNEQFF
-	-	TRBV19	TRBJ2-1	TGTGCCAGTGAAGGGGGGGGCGCGCCCCCGGCTGACGGGCAGTTCTTC	CASEGGGAPPADGQFF
-	-	TRBV6-4	TRBJ1-1	TGTGCCAGCAGTGAAGGGGGTGCAAACACTGAAGCTTTCTTT	CASSEGGANTEAFF